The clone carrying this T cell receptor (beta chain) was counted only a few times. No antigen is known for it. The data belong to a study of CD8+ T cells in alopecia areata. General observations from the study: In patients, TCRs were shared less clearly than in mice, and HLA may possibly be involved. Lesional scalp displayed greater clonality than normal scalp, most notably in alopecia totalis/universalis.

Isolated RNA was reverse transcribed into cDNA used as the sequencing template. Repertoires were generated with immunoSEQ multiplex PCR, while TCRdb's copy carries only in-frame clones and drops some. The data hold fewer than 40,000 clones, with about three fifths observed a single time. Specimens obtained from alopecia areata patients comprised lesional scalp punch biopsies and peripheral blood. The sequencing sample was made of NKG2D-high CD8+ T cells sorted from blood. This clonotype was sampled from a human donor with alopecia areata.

CDR3 protein: CAISESGPYEQYF. Here the CDR3 DNA reads TGTGCCATCAGTGAGTCAGGTCCCTACGAGCAGTACTTC. The rearrangement uses TRBV10-3 and TRBJ2-7; D gene ambiguous. Germline assignment: CDR1 ENHRY and CDR2 SYGVKD. This CDR3 has 13 residues. Deletions cut 0 bases from V and 2 bases from J, with 5 bases between.